This TCR beta chain was recovered during a study of vaccination and CD4 T cells after COVID-19. The Oncomine TCR Beta short-read assay sequenced DNA from cultured CD4+ T cells. One entry per CDR3 protein, called by TCRdb with MiXCR from the PCR reads. The sample has 28,000 or so distinct CDR3 sequences, 64% seen once. As to treatment: roughly 11-day PBMC culture with coronavirus spike peptide pools or control peptides (ViraFEST assay). Study-wide results and limits: This study had few convalescent patients and no early post-infection samples.

Germline V lookup: CDR1 WNHNN, CDR2 SYGVQD (reference sequence). This CDR3 is 13 amino acids long. V was cut by 1 base and J by 9 bases, with 12 bases left in between. Of note for this clonotype: Its target is not known.

The rearrangement uses TRBV10-1 and TRBJ2-5; D unclear. The sequence was obtained from a human donor who had recovered from COVID-19. The sample consisted of CD4+ T cells from blood, cultured in vitro. As DNA, the CDR3 is TGCGCCAGCAGTGAGTGGGTAGGGAAGGCCCAGTACTTC. It specifies CASSEWVGKAQYF.